This TCR beta chain stems from a study of CD8 T cell repertoires and HIV-1 epitope variants. About the research overall: Separate wells received one of Twenty-five Gag or Nef variant peptides. T cells were cultured for 9 to 11 days with cytokines added on days 3 and 7. Separate from the cultures, 1M uncultured T cells served as baseline.

This clone was found once. Its antigen is still unknown. A junction boundary mismatches the germline segment, possibly from a read error. Whole-study results and caveats: Some ten antigen-specific TCR beta clonotypes were found; six seemed cross-reactive to variants.

Germline loops: CDR1 SGHTA, CDR2 FQGTGA. This CDR3 is 13 amino acids long. Libraries were prepared by immunoSEQ multiplex PCR; TCRdb keeps only in-frame clonotypes and omits some of them. The sample shows about 2,500 clones, roughly 69% of them seen only once. This TCR was recovered from a male donor with HIV. Sequenced sample: cultured CD8+ T cells derived from PBMCs. The genes are TRBV7-3 and TRBJ1-1; D is uncertain. CDR3 sequence: CASSLTLNTEAFF. The DNA of the CDR3 is TGTGCCAGCAGCCTAACACTGAACACTGAAGCTTTCTTT.